This TCR beta chain was retrieved from a study of neurological immune-mediated disorders. Study outcomes and limitations: The absence of shared CDR3 amino acid sequences among expanded clones across subjects suggests private repertoires in all groups.

This CDR3 region has 14 residues. Germline V gives CDR1 MDHEN, CDR2 SYDVKM. Trimming shortened V by 6 bases and J by 6 bases, and 15 bases separated the two germline ends. This clonotype came up many times. The antigen is unknown. The making of cDNA relied on 5'RACE with 10-nucleotide random UMIs. From 15-18 subjects, each sequencing run yielded over 160 million TCR-beta sequences. TCRdb redid the calling of the 5' RACE reads with MiXCR, one entry per CDR3 protein. The table shows more than 25,000 distinct CDR3 sequences, with about 16% occurring only once. Time point given: technical triplicate 3. Sorted libraries used about 1 million CD4+ or CD8+ T cells.

The TCR originated in a female donor with HTLV-1-associated myelopathy (HAM/TSP). The sequenced sample was CD4+ T cells from blood. This rearrangement joins TRBV28 to TRBJ1-5, with D maybe TRBD1 (6 bases). The CDR3 here is CASRSSGVGQPQHF. CDR3 sequence (DNA): TGTGCCAGCAGATCCTCAGGGGTTGGTCAGCCCCAGCATTTT.